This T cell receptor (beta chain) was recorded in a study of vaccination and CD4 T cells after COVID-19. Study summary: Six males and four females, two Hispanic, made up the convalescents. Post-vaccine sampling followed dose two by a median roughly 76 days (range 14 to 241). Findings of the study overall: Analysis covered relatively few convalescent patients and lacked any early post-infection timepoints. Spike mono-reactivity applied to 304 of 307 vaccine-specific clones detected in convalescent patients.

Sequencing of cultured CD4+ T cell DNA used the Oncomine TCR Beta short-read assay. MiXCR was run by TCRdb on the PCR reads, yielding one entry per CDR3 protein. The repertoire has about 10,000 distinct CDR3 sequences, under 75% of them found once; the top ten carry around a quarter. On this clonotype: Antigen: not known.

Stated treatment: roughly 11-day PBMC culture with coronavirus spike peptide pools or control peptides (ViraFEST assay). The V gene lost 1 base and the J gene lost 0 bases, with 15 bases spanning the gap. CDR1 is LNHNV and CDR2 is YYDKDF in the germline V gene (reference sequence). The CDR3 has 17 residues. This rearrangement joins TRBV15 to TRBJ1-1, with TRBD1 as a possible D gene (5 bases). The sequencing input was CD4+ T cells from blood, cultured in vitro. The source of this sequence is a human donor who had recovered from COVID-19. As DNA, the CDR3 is TGTGCCACCAGCAGAGTAGTACAGGCGGGGATGAACACTGAAGCTTTCTTT. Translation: CATSRVVQAGMNTEAFF.